A selection of T cell receptor beta chains follows, all from one sample in a study of blood T cell repertoires in COVID-19. Produced via immunoSEQ multiplex PCR; TCRdb's table is partial and in-frame only. The sample records 350,000 to 450,000 clones, 75% to 90% being singletons. Specimen: peripheral blood. These receptors were collected from a woman aged 40 to 49 with COVID-19, enrolled during active disease. CDR3s include the opening cysteine and the closing phenylalanine or tryptophan. Each record gives: clone size, V gene, J gene, D gene, CDR3 DNA, CDR3 protein. D genes are given only for firm matches. Size is omitted from some rows. Given values are once, few, many or a class for expanded clones.

size: once; V: TRBV5-1; J: TRBJ1-3; D: TRBD1; DNA: TGCGCCAGCAGCAAAAGATCCACAGGGGAATCTGGAAACACCATATATTTT; CDR3: CASSKRSTGESGNTIYF
size: once; V: TRBV28; J: TRBJ1-6; D: .; DNA: TGTGCCAGCACGGCGGGGTGGGAATTTTATAATTCACCCCTCCACTTT; CDR3: CASTAGWEFYNSPLHF
size: .; V: TRBV7-3; J: TRBJ2-1; D: TRBD2; DNA: TGTGCCAGCAGTTCCGGGACTAGCCGGATGAATGAGCAGTTCTTC; CDR3: CASSSGTSRMNEQFF
size: once; V: TRBV28; J: TRBJ2-5; D: .; DNA: TGTGCCAGCAGTGCTTACAGGGTTGTAGAGACCCAGTACTTC; CDR3: CASSAYRVVETQYF
size: .; V: TRBV18; J: TRBJ1-2; D: .; DNA: TGTGCCAGCTCACTCCGGACAGCCGATGGCTACACCTTC; CDR3: CASSLRTADGYTF
size: .; V: TRBV2; J: TRBJ2-2; D: TRBD1; DNA: TGTGCCAGCAGTGGACAGGGGAAAAGCACCGGGGAGCTGTTTTTT; CDR3: CASSGQGKSTGELFF
size: .; V: TRBV27; J: TRBJ1-1; D: .; DNA: TGTGCCAGCAGCTCCACTGGTGCCTATGAAGCTTTCTTT; CDR3: CASSSTGAYEAFF
size: .; V: TRBV19; J: TRBJ1-4; D: TRBD1; DNA: TGTGCCAGTAGTATGCAGGGGGCAGGAGTTGAAAAACTGTTTTTT; CDR3: CASSMQGAGVEKLFF
size: few; V: TRBV28; J: TRBJ1-1; D: TRBD1; DNA: TGTGCCAGCAGTTTAGGGACAGGGCGGGAAGCTTTCTTT; CDR3: CASSLGTGREAFF
size: .; V: TRBV9; J: TRBJ1-1; D: .; DNA: TGTGCCAGCAGCGTAGGGACAGCCTTGAGGGAAGCTTTCTTT; CDR3: CASSVGTALREAFF
size: .; V: TRBV10-3; J: TRBJ1-1; D: .; DNA: TGTGCCATCAGTGAAGGTGGGGGGATCACTGAAGCTTTCTTT; CDR3: CAISEGGGITEAFF
size: .; V: TRBV28; J: TRBJ1-4; D: TRBD1; DNA: TGTGCCAGCAGTTCATCGAAGGGACAGGGTTATGAAAAACTGTTTTTT; CDR3: CASSSSKGQGYEKLFF
size: .; V: TRBV7-2; J: TRBJ2-7; D: TRBD2; DNA: TGTGCCAGCAGCGTAGAGCGGGAGACCCGGGAGCAGTACTTC; CDR3: CASSVERETREQYF
size: .; V: TRBV29-1; J: TRBJ2-3; D: TRBD2; DNA: TGCAGCGTTCTACCCCAACTAGCGGGAGGCTCAGATACGCAGTATTTT; CDR3: CSVLPQLAGGSDTQYF
size: .; V: TRBV23-1; J: TRBJ2-2; D: TRBD1; DNA: TGCGCCAGCAGTCGAGGAGGGGATTCCGGGACAGGGGGCAACACCGGGGAGCTGTTTTTT; CDR3: CASSRGGDSGTGGNTGELFF
size: .; V: TRBV6-2/TRBV6-3; J: TRBJ2-5; D: TRBD1; DNA: TGTGCCAGCAGCACCTTCCGGGACAGTCAAGAGACCCAGTACTTC; CDR3: CASSTFRDSQETQYF
size: .; V: TRBV5-1; J: TRBJ1-2; D: .; DNA: TGCGCCAGCAGCTTGAGTGCAGGGGCATTTAACTATGGCTACACCTTC; CDR3: CASSLSAGAFNYGYTF
size: .; V: TRBV11-2; J: TRBJ2-5; D: TRBD1; DNA: TGTGCCAGCAGCCATCGACAGGGGAGAGAGACCCAGTACTTC; CDR3: CASSHRQGRETQYF
size: .; V: TRBV9; J: TRBJ2-7; D: TRBD1; DNA: TGTGCCAGCAGCATAGGACAGGGGAACTACGAGCAGTACTTC; CDR3: CASSIGQGNYEQYF
size: .; V: TRBV9; J: TRBJ1-2; D: .; DNA: TGTGCCAGCAGCGTAGACCCCGGGAAGGGGGACGGCTACACCTTC; CDR3: CASSVDPGKGDGYTF
size: once; V: TRBV6-5; J: TRBJ2-7; D: .; DNA: TGTGCCAGCTCCAACGCAGGTTTCTCCTACGAGCAGTACTTC; CDR3: CASSNAGFSYEQYF
size: .; V: TRBV7-6; J: TRBJ1-1; D: .; DNA: TGTGCCAGCAGCCCCGGTCTGGGCAGGGGCACTGAAGCTTTCTTT; CDR3: CASSPGLGRGTEAFF
size: .; V: TRBV5-1; J: TRBJ1-5; D: TRBD1; DNA: TGCGCCAGCAGCCCCGGACAGGGCGGTATGGGCAATCAGCCCCAGCATTTT; CDR3: CASSPGQGGMGNQPQHF
size: .; V: TRBV2; J: TRBJ1-2; D: .; DNA: TGTGCCAGCAGTGGGGAGGGGCTTGGCTACACCTTC; CDR3: CASSGEGLGYTF
size: .; V: TRBV28; J: TRBJ2-7; D: TRBD1; DNA: TGTGCCAGCAGTCCAAGACAGGGCTACGAGCAGTACTTC; CDR3: CASSPRQGYEQYF
size: .; V: TRBV12-3/TRBV12-4; J: TRBJ2-4; D: .; DNA: TGTGCCAGCAGCGACCACAGCAAAAACATTCAGTACTTC; CDR3: CASSDHSKNIQYF
size: .; V: TRBV6-2/TRBV6-3; J: TRBJ2-7; D: TRBD2; DNA: TGTGCCAGCGGCCGACTAGCGGGAGCTGGCGAGCAGTACTTC; CDR3: CASGRLAGAGEQYF
size: .; V: TRBV6-5; J: TRBJ1-1; D: TRBD1; DNA: TGTGCCAGCAGTTACAGGACAGGCGGCACTGAAGCTTTCTTT; CDR3: CASSYRTGGTEAFF
size: .; V: TRBV27; J: TRBJ2-7; D: .; DNA: TGTGCCAGCAGTTCACAGGGTTTTTCGCACGAGCAGTACTTC; CDR3: CASSSQGFSHEQYF
size: .; V: TRBV3-1/TRBV3-2; J: TRBJ1-2; D: TRBD1; DNA: TGTGCCAGCAGCCCGCGACAGGGGATAATCCATGGCTACACCTTC; CDR3: CASSPRQGIIHGYTF
size: .; V: TRBV19; J: TRBJ2-2; D: .; DNA: TGTGCCAGTATTCGCCCGGCGGGCTGGAGCGGGGAGCTGTTTTTT; CDR3: CASIRPAGWSGELFF
size: .; V: TRBV4-1; J: TRBJ2-3; D: TRBD2; DNA: TGCGCCAGCAGCCAAGGTCCGGGGAGGGCAGATACGCAGTATTTT; CDR3: CASSQGPGRADTQYF
size: .; V: TRBV6-5; J: TRBJ1-6; D: .; DNA: TGTGCCAGCAGTTACGGTGATACAGCCTCTCCCCTCCACTTT; CDR3: CASSYGDTASPLHF
size: .; V: TRBV30; J: TRBJ1-6; D: TRBD1; DNA: TGTGCCTGGCGATGGGGCAGGGGGTCCTATAATTCACCCCTCCACTTT; CDR3: CAWRWGRGSYNSPLHF
size: few; V: TRBV6-5; J: TRBJ1-1; D: .; DNA: TGTGCCAGCAGTTACTCGAGATCGGGGGGTGAAGCTTTCTTT; CDR3: CASSYSRSGGEAFF
size: once; V: TRBV7-2; J: TRBJ1-3; D: .; DNA: TGTGCCAGCAGCTCATTGCCTGCCGCGGGCTCTGGAAACACCATATATTTT; CDR3: CASSSLPAAGSGNTIYF
size: .; V: TRBV6-2/TRBV6-3; J: TRBJ2-7; D: TRBD1; DNA: TGTGCCAGCAGTTACGTTCGCAGGGGGTATATTAACGAGCAGTACTTC; CDR3: CASSYVRRGYINEQYF
size: .; V: TRBV14; J: TRBJ1-1; D: TRBD1; DNA: TGTGCCAGCAGCCCCAGGCCGGGACAGGGAGGGGACACTGAAGCTTTCTTT; CDR3: CASSPRPGQGGDTEAFF
size: .; V: TRBV19; J: TRBJ1-2; D: TRBD1; DNA: TGTGCCAGTAGTATTACAGGGGGTGTCTATGGCTACACCTTC; CDR3: CASSITGGVYGYTF
size: .; V: TRBV3-1/TRBV3-2; J: TRBJ1-2; D: TRBD1; DNA: TGTGCCAGCAGCCCTTCCGGGACAGGCTATGGCTACACCTTC; CDR3: CASSPSGTGYGYTF
size: .; V: TRBV6-5; J: TRBJ1-5; D: .; DNA: TGTGCCAGCGTCCGGGACACCCAATCCCAGCCCCAGCATTTT; CDR3: CASVRDTQSQPQHF
size: .; V: TRBV2; J: TRBJ1-2; D: .; DNA: TGTGCCAGCAGGGGGGCAGGTGGCCTTAACGGCTACACCTTC; CDR3: CASRGAGGLNGYTF
size: .; V: TRBV19; J: TRBJ1-4; D: TRBD1; DNA: TGTGCCAGTAGTTTACAGGGGGCCGGTAATGAAAAACTGTTTTTT; CDR3: CASSLQGAGNEKLFF